This entry features one TCR beta chain sequence. Its antigen is still unknown. No qualities accompany the bases; no much larger clone lies one base away. These data come from a study of cytomegalovirus exposure and HLA in healthy donors (dated by TCRdb to 2015 to 2018). For the wider study: In an earlier analysis of approximately 640 of the donors, about 260 Gb of sequence data and 95 million to 130 million unique TCR beta sequences from about 190 million T cells were reported. An early release that covered 640 HLA-typed donors contained 300 to 350 gigabases of sequencing data and 85 million to 100 million unique TCR sequences. Of the approximately 400 genotyped donors, around 81% fell in the genetic ancestry cluster associated with self-reported Caucasian donors. The aim of the study was to test whether cataloging public T cell receptors could identify signatures of past pathogen exposure. Using immunosequencing, the study profiled T cell repertoires from roughly 650 subjects and related those repertoires to cytomegalovirus serostatus. A separate validation cohort of roughly 120 different subjects was used in addition to the approximately 640-subject first cohort. High-throughput TCR immunosequencing, statistical association of individual TCRs with disease status, and machine learning were combined to predict cytomegalovirus infection status. In a later analysis, previously published TCR beta repertoires from 550 to 700 donors were re-analyzed and high-resolution HLA genotyping was added so that TCR occurrence patterns could be studied. Rather than drawing on any new phenotypic data, the later analysis identified candidate immune exposures from TCR beta sequences and the way those sequences occurred across donors. In an earlier analysis of 587 of the donors, high-throughput TCR beta sequencing was used to judge whether each TCR beta V gene segment behaved as functional or pseudogenic. Alongside the repertoire data, information on donor age, sex, ethnicity and CMV serostatus was compiled. A later genetic analysis took genome-wide SNP genotypes for about 55% of the roughly 670 donors and used that subset as a discovery cohort. Every repertoire in the discovery cohort had been generated on one and the same sequencing platform. Class I and class II HLA loci were covered by the typing at four-digit resolution. The number of donors typed differed by locus, with about 629-630 for A, B, C, DRB1 and DQB1, roughly 520 for DQA1, about 610 for DPA1, and around 450 for DPB1. Roughly 5 DR-DQ haplotypes were treated as single units for association and clustering because of strong linkage in the cohort. Across some 400 genotyped donors of the cohort, an average of roughly 200,000 unique TCR beta nucleotide sequences per donor were sequenced, and 15% to 20% of those sequences were non-productive.

The cohort consisted of 600 to 700 healthy bone marrow donors. At the time of sampling, every cohort member was nominally healthy, though immune exposures that went unrecorded were likely present. The donor tested CMV seronegative and was one of the 352 seronegative cohort members. A peripheral blood sample was collected from each donor, and TCR beta sequencing was performed on peripheral blood mononuclear cells. The Qiagen DNeasy Blood Extraction Kit was used to extract genomic DNA from the blood cell samples. V ends up 3 bases short and J 8 bases short, with an unmatched junction base count of 11. Inclusive of the bounding cysteine and phenylalanine, the CDR3 is 16 residues long. Only the CDR3 DNA is retained, 48 bases long and in frame from the first base. The germline V gene supplies CDR1 SGDLS and CDR2 YYNGEE. The protocol used for the library was the immunoSEQ multiplex PCR assay. For the multiplex PCR, a mixture combining 60 forward primers for TCR Vbeta segments and 13 reverse primers for TCR Jbeta segments was used. The CDR3 region of rearranged TCR beta genes was amplified from genomic DNA with a multiplex PCR assay. On the Illumina HiSeq System, the amplified TCR beta libraries were sequenced as 87-base-pair reads. Turning to the authors' computational methods: A later analysis counted approximately 74 million unique TCR beta chains across the 550 to 800 repertoires, and roughly 9.9 million of these chains were shared by at least two donors. Raw reads were error-corrected and collapsed into unique sequences by a nearest-neighbor algorithm in which closely related sequences were merged to remove PCR and sequencing errors. Alignment of CDR3 sequences to IMGT reference sequences was used to assign V, D and J gene segments. Each retained sequence needed at least a six-nucleotide match to both a V gene segment and a J gene segment. A rearrangement counted as productive if the CDR3 had no stop codons and remained in frame with V and J, and every other rearrangement counted as non-productive. Following IMGT convention, CDR3 was defined as the stretch from the second conserved V-encoded cysteine up to the conserved J-encoded phenylalanine. Sequences without an unambiguous match to a single V gene segment were excluded from the earlier analysis of about 600 of the donors. In an earlier analysis of approximately 550 of the donors, V segments were called functional above 56.7% productive rearrangements and were called segregating when the between-donor standard deviation exceeded 5%. A statistical classification framework was built for diagnosing cytomegalovirus status from the catalog of TCR beta chain sequences. V and J gene assignment, in a later analysis, came from comparing TCR nucleotide sequences with IMGT/GENE-DB human TR gene sequences. In a later analysis, CDR3 sequences and most-parsimonious VDJ recombination scenarios were assigned using the TCRdist pipeline. In a later analysis, each TCR beta chain was defined by its CDR3 amino acid sequence together with its V-gene family, and reads without a unique V-gene family were excluded. In a later analysis, some 600 highly shared, low-generation-probability nucleotide sequences were removed to address suspected cross-contamination and a sequencing artifact. For each public chain, a later analysis derived a clonal expansion index from normalized ranks of inferred template counts within each repertoire. Generation probabilities in a later analysis came from a VDJ recombination model fitted to out-of-frame rearrangements, and those results were checked against IGoR. In a later analysis, TCR-TCR, TCR-HLA and TCR-CMV co-occurrence was scored with hypergeometric tests, and a repertoire-size bias correction was applied to TCR pairs. To estimate false discovery rates, a later analysis permuted the HLA or CMV assignments 20 times. In a later analysis, co-occurring TCRs were grouped using DBSCAN, and TCRdist sequence similarity was added for clustering within HLA-allele-positive subsets. Repertoires with fewer than 30,000 or more than 120,000 public chains were left out of co-occurrence clustering, as were five repertoires with anomalous nucleotide sharing. Held by TCRdb, this immuneACCESS table contains in-frame sequences only and omits some clones. Under half of the omission traces to an unresolved V gene where checked; the cause of the rest is unknown. The V and J calls and clone size are taken from that table; D and trimming were inferred from the DNA. For this sample there are 150,000 to 200,000 clones; around two thirds appear just once. Clones ranked in the top ten supply around 2.9% of the sample.

What the authors observed across the whole study: Broadly in line with IMGT annotations, most TCR beta V segments showed up in productive rearrangements about 87% or about 30% of the time in an earlier analysis of about 500 of the donors. According to the authors, the approach could potentially be generalized to other disease states and immunological phenotypes. This cohort had only TCR beta chains sequenced, and the lack of alpha or paired-chain data limited which features could be detected. A further reported finding was that TCR beta sequences accurately predicted the HLA-A and HLA-B alleles for most subjects in the first cohort. Compared with equally common non-associated chains, HLA-associated TCR beta chains in a later analysis were more clonally expanded and had lower generation probabilities. Presence/absence analyses assumed roughly uniform sequencing depth across donors, an assumption that may not hold. A cluster of highly shared sequence variants was judged likely to represent a technical artifact of the sequencing pipeline. When HLA alleles, especially DR and DQ, strongly co-occurred, TCR associations were difficult to assign to individual alleles. Most TCR sequences were observed very rarely across donors, whereas some public TCRs were present in many individuals. In a later analysis, several top co-occurrence clusters were reported to appear linked to parvovirus B19, influenza, CMV and Epstein-Barr virus. Some IMGT-functional V segments, including TRBV6-2 and TRBV6-3, could not be told apart with the 87-base-pair reads, so those segments were excluded. In a later analysis, the rate of TCR association differed among HLA loci, with DRB1 alleles having the most associated TCRs and HLA-C alleles having the fewest. According to a later analysis, most CMV-associated TCR beta chains appeared to be HLA-restricted, and the HLA associations seemed to be driven largely by CMV exposure. Linkage disequilibrium might explain the correlated functional status among segregating V segments, but an unknown experimental factor could not be ruled out. In a later genetic analysis, fewer N-insertions in productive TCRs were reported among donors in an Asian-associated ancestry cluster than the roughly 710-donor mean. In a later genetic analysis, a missense DCLRE1C variant was associated with V-gene and J-gene trimming of TCR beta chains, and the association was replicated in an independent cohort. Because HLA typing was missing for some donors at each locus, association tests included only the typed subset. A total of roughly 160 TCR beta chains were listed by the study as associated with cytomegalovirus. Three of the identified cytomegalovirus-associated TCR beta chains were confirmed in vitro to be specific for cytomegalovirus antigens. A later analysis associated 17,000 or so TCR beta sequences with specific HLA alleles at a false discovery rate of 0.05. The only immune exposure information available for the cohort was CMV serostatus. Over 15 rarely observed V segments, including chromosome 9 orphons, were excluded from the earlier analysis of several hundred of the donors because counts were too low. Cytomegalovirus status was reported to be diagnosed by the classifier with high specificity and sensitivity in both the original and validation cohorts.

The source of this sequence is a man in his forties in good health and CMV-seronegative. The receptor chain draws on TRBV9 and TRBJ1-6, with 7 bases aligning to TRBD1. Input material: PBMCs. The encoded CDR3 is CASSGETGFTHSPLHF. Read as DNA, the sequence is TGTGCCAGCAGCGGAGAGACAGGGTTTACGCATTCACCCCTCCACTTT.